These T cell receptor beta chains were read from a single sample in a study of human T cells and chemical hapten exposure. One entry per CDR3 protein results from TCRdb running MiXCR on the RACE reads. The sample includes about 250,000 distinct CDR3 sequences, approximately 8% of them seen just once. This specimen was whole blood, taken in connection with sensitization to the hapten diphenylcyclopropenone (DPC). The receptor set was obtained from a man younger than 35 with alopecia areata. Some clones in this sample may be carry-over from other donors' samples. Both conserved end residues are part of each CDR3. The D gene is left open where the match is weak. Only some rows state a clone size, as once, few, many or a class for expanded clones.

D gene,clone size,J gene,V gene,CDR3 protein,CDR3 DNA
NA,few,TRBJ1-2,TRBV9,CASSRPPWGKGYTF,TGTGCCAGCAGCCGCCCACCGTGGGGAAAAGGCTACACCTTC
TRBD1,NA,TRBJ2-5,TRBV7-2,CASSLPEQGWQETQYF,TGTGCCAGCAGCTTGCCCGAACAGGGGTGGCAAGAGACCCAGTACTTC
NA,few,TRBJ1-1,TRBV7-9,CASSPWTDYEAFF,TGTGCCAGCAGCCCGTGGACAGACTATGAAGCTTTCTTT
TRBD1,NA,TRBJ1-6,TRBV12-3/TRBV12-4,CASSGLGQGFSYNSPLHF,TGTGCCAGCAGTGGCTTAGGACAGGGGTTCTCCTATAATTCACCCCTCCACTTT
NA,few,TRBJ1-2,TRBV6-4,CASSDSSRGGYTF,TGTGCCAGCAGTGACTCGAGTCGGGGAGGCTACACCTTC
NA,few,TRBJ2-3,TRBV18,CASSPGYGTDTQYF,TGTGCCAGCTCACCAGGGTACGGCACAGATACGCAGTATTTT
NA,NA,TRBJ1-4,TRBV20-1,CSAAPPGHFATNEKLFF,TGCAGTGCTGCCCCCCCGGGACACTTTGCAACTAATGAAAAACTGTTTTTT
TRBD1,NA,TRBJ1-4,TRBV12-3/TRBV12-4,CASNDRARTEKLFF,TGTGCCAGCAACGACAGGGCGAGGACTGAAAAACTGTTTTTT
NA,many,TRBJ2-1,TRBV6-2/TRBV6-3,CASSQGWSYNEQFF,TGTGCCAGCAGTCAGGGGTGGTCCTACAATGAGCAGTTCTTC
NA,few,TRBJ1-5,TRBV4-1,CASSPPPGRSYSNQPQHF,TGCGCCAGCAGCCCGCCCCCAGGCAGGAGCTATAGCAATCAGCCCCAGCATTTT